One sample yielded the 17 T cell receptor beta chains listed below, sequenced in a study of response to subunit inactivated influenza vaccine. TCRdb fed the RT-PCR reads into MiXCR, producing one record per CDR3 protein. The repertoire has more than 400,000 distinct CDR3 sequences, approximately 7.7% of them found once; the top ten carry over 10%. The sequencing used PBMCs from blood, collected around 25 months after vaccination. The receptors stem from a man between 50 and 75 years old who received an inactivated influenza vaccine.

This clonotype has more than one count but fewer than ten. The V call is TRBV18, the J call TRBJ2-2, with D unclear. Trimming stripped 2 bases from V and 1 base from J, with 5 bases between. CDR3 length: 14 residues. CDR1 and CDR2 from the germline V gene are KGHSH and LQKENI. CDR3 sequence reads: CASSPVGNTGELFF. The CDR3 coding sequence is TGTGCCAGCTCACCAGTAGGGAACACCGGGGAGCTGTTTTTT.

This clonotype was counted at least ten times. V is TRBV27 and J is TRBJ2-2; D not certain. This CDR3 contains 16 residues. Germline V lookup: CDR1 MNHEY, CDR2 SMNVEV (reference sequence). V was cut by 2 bases and J by 2 bases, with 12 bases left in between. The CDR3 DNA reads TGTGCCAGCAGTTTAAACAGAGCACTAAACACCGGGGAGCTGTTTTTT. It specifies CASSLNRALNTGELFF.

This clonotype was detected a few times. The rearrangement uses TRBV12-3 or TRBV12-4 and TRBJ1-2; perhaps TRBD1 as D (5 bases). Trimming took 3 bases from V and 6 from J, leaving 11 bases between them. CDR3 length: 13 amino acids. The CDR3 sequence is CASSFSQGHGYTF. CDR3 DNA: TGTGCCAGCAGTTTCTCCCAGGGCCATGGCTACACCTTC.

This clonotype was seen ten or more times. This chain uses TRBV7-2 with TRBJ2-3; D ambiguous. Germline V gives CDR1 SGHTA, CDR2 FQGNSA. CDR3 length: 15 residues. Deletions cut 1 base from V and 2 bases from J, with 10 bases between. The CDR3 coding sequence is TGTGCCAGCAGCTTAGGTGATCTAACCACAGATACGCAGTATTTT. Encoded protein: CASSLGDLTTDTQYF.

In this sample, this clonotype turned up a few times. The chain recombines TRBV20-1 with TRBJ2-4; TRBD2 is a possible D gene (5 bases). V was pared by 5 bases and J by 2 bases, with 10 bases between. The CDR3 extends over 13 amino acids. Germline V CDR1 and CDR2: DFQATT, SNEGSKA (reference sequence). DNA of the CDR3: TGCAGTGCTTATCCGGGGACCAAAAACATTCAGTACTTC. Protein product: CSAYPGTKNIQYF.

This clonotype has just a few counts. The V gene is TRBV20-1, the J gene TRBJ2-1, with D unclear. The CDR3 runs 13 residues. Germline CDR1 and CDR2: DFQATT and SNEGSKA (reference sequence). The V and J ends lost 2 bases and 8 bases respectively, with 13 bases between them. The CDR3 bases are TGCAGTGCTAGAACTATGAAACGCCATGAGCAGTTCTTC. It is translated as CSARTMKRHEQFF.

This clonotype came up a few times. The chain combines TRBV10-3 with TRBJ2-7, with TRBD2 as a possible D gene (6 bases). Germline V gene data show CDR1 as ENHRY and CDR2 as SYGVKD. V was clipped by 0 bases and J by 3 bases, with 12 bases between them. This CDR3 has 15 residues. The CDR3 sequence is CAISESWLASYEQYF. The CDR3 bases are TGTGCCATCAGTGAGTCATGGCTAGCGAGCTACGAGCAGTACTTC.

This clonotype turned up a few times. CDR3 in DNA: TGTGCCAGCAATGGCGGCGAAGAGACCCAGTACTTC. This sequence encodes CASNGGEETQYF. The chain employs TRBV2 and TRBJ2-5; D uncertain. The CDR3 is made up of 12 amino acids. Germline V gives CDR1 SNHLY, CDR2 FYNNEI. V was cut by 7 bases and J by 3 bases, with 9 bases left in between. Variable domain in full (rest from reference TRBV2 and TRBJ2-5): EPEVTQTPSHQVTQMGQEVILRCVPISNHLYFYWYRQILGQKVEFLVSFYNNEISEKSEIFDDQFSVERPDGSNFTLKIRSTKLEDSAMYFCASNGGEETQYFGPGTRLLVL.

The chain couples TRBV5-6 to TRBJ2-1; 7 positions agree with TRBD1. The V gene's germline CDR1 is SGHDT and CDR2 YYEEEE. The CDR3 runs 15 residues. Trimming took 4 bases from V and 3 from J; bases not matched to a gene: 7. In DNA form, the CDR3 reads TGTGCCAGCAGCCCCCCCAGGGACAGCTACAATGAGCAGTTCTTC. Translated: CASSPPRDSYNEQFF. Complete variable domain (other parts from reference TRBV5-6 and TRBJ2-1): DAGVTQSPTHLIKTRGQQVTLRCSPKSGHDTVSWYQQALGQGPQFIFQYYEEEERQRGNFPDRFSGHQFPNYSSELNVNALLLGDSALYLCASSPPRDSYNEQFFGPGTRLTVL.

This clonotype has just a few counts. The rearrangement joins TRBV4-1 to TRBJ2-7; 9 bases map to TRBD2. Germline CDR1 reads MGHRA; CDR2 reads YSYEKL. This CDR3 contains 17 residues. Losses at the gene ends were 2 bases for V and 0 bases for J; bases not matched to a gene: 8. Here the CDR3 reads CASSQKFLAGSSYEQYF. The CDR3 DNA is TGCGCCAGCAGCCAAAAGTTTCTAGCGGGAAGCTCCTACGAGCAGTACTTC.

This chain connects TRBV6-2 or TRBV6-3 to TRBJ1-1; TRBD1 matches at 7 bases. The CDR3 is 18 residues long. The ends lost 0 bases at V and 0 bases at J; junction bases unmatched: 10. Per the germline V gene, CDR1 is MNHEY and CDR2 is SVGEGT. This chain's CDR3 is CASSYSRGTEIMNTEAFF. In nucleotides, the CDR3 is TGTGCCAGCAGTTACTCAAGAGGGACAGAAATAATGAACACTGAAGCTTTCTTT.

The rearrangement joins TRBV27 to TRBJ1-1, with D tentatively TRBD1 (6 bases). The CDR3 has 13 residues. Trimming removed 3 bases at V and 3 bases at J, with 8 bases between. CDR1 and CDR2 from the germline V gene are MNHEY and SMNVEV (reference sequence). CDR3 region: CASSLGHHTEAFF. CDR3 in DNA: TGTGCCAGCAGTTTGGGACACCACACTGAAGCTTTCTTT.

This clonotype was observed a few times. This chain joins TRBV4-2 and TRBJ1-2; tentatively, D is TRBD1 (5 bases). The CDR3 totals 16 residues. Germline V CDR1 and CDR2: LGHNA, YNFKEQ. V was clipped by 0 bases and J by 0 bases, with 11 bases between them. The chain's CDR3 is CASSQDGGSTNYGYTF. The CDR3, as DNA: TGTGCCAGCAGCCAAGACGGGGGTTCTACTAACTATGGCTACACCTTC.

The table lists this clonotype with many counts. The chain employs TRBV12-3 or TRBV12-4 and TRBJ2-2; maybe TRBD2 (5 bases). Trimming left V 4 bases short and J 4 bases short, with 7 bases between. The CDR3 covers 13 residues. CDR3 sequence: CASSWRSTGELFF. DNA for the CDR3: TGTGCCAGCAGTTGGAGGAGCACCGGGGAGCTGTTTTTT.

The chain employs TRBV20-1 and TRBJ2-4; TRBD2 aligns across 7 bases. V lost 6 bases, J lost 0 bases, and 5 bases stayed unmatched. This CDR3 region has 14 residues. CDR1 DFQATT and CDR2 SNEGSKA come from the germline V gene (reference sequence). In nucleotides, the CDR3 is TGCAGTGCGGGAGGGCCTAGAGCCAAAAACATTCAGTACTTC. As protein: CSAGGPRAKNIQYF.

This clonotype was seen many times. This chain uses TRBV24-1 with TRBJ2-1, with 10 bases that match TRBD2. V gave up 1 base and J gave up 4 bases; unmatched junction bases: 9. CDR3 length: 18 residues. Germline V gives CDR1 KGHDR, CDR2 SFDVKD. The CDR3 bases are TGTGCCACCAGTGATTTCGATCGAGCGGGAGGGCCTTACAATGAGCAGTTCTTC. Amino acids: CATSDFDRAGGPYNEQFF.

The sample holds many counts of this clonotype. The CDR3 reads CASSWDGQTTEAFF. The CDR3 region has the DNA TGCGCCAGCAGCTGGGACGGACAGACCACTGAAGCTTTCTTT. The V and J genes are TRBV5-1 and TRBJ1-1, with D perhaps TRBD1 (6 bases). Per the germline V gene, CDR1 is SGHRS and CDR2 is YFSETQ. Trimming took 3 bases from V and 4 from J, leaving 13 bases between them. The CDR3 has 14 amino acids.